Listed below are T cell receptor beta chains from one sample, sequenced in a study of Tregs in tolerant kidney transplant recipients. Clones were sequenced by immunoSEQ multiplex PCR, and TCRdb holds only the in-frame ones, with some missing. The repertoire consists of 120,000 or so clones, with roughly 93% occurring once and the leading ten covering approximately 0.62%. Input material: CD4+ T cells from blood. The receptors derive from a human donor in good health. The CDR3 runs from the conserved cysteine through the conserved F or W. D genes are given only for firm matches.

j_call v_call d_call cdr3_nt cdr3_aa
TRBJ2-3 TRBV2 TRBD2 TGTGCCAGCAGCTTAAGGGCGGGACTAGTGGCCGATACGCAGTATTTT CASSLRAGLVADTQYF
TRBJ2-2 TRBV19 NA TGTGCCACCCCCAAGAGGGGGAGCAGCACCGGGGAGCTGTTTTTT CATPKRGSSTGELFF
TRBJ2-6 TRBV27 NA TGTGCCAGCAGTTTACACCTGTTCTCTGGGGCCAACGTCCTGACTTTC CASSLHLFSGANVLTF
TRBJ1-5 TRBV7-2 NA TGTGCCAGCAGCCCTTGGGGCAATCAGCCCCAGCATTTT CASSPWGNQPQHF
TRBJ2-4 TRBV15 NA TGTGCCACCAGCAGAGAAGAAGGCCCAGGAGGGATTCAGTACTTC CATSREEGPGGIQYF
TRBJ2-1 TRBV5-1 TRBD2 TGCGCCAGCAGCTTTTCCGGGACTAGCGGGACTACCTACAATGAGCAGTTCTTC CASSFSGTSGTTYNEQFF
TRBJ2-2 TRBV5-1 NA TGCGCCAGCAGCTTGTCGGGGGGCGGATTCACCGGGGAGCTGTTTTTT CASSLSGGGFTGELFF
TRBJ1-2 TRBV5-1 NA TGCGCCAGCAGCTTGTTACAGACCTTTGGGTATGGCTACACCTTC CASSLLQTFGYGYTF
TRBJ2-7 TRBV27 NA TGTGCCAGCAGTTTAATGCGGGACGGTTACTACGAGCAGTACTTC CASSLMRDGYYEQYF
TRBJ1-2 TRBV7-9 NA TGTGCCAGCAGCTTCGTCGCTAACTATGGCTACACCTTC CASSFVANYGYTF
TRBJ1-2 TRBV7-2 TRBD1 TGTGCCAGCAGCTTAGCTGGGACAGGGGGTAACTATGGCTACACCTTC CASSLAGTGGNYGYTF
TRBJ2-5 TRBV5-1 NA TGCGCCAGCAGCTTGAGGCCGGTACAAGAGACCCAGTACTTC CASSLRPVQETQYF
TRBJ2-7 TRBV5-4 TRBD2 TGTGCCAGCAGCCTTGGCTCTAGCGGGGGGTCCTACGAGCAGTACTTC CASSLGSSGGSYEQYF
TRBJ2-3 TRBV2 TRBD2 TGTGCCAGCGGATGGCTAGCGGGGGGCGGGGGCACAGATACGCAGTATTTT CASGWLAGGGGTDTQYF
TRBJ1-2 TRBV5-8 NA TGTGCCAGCAGCTACGGGACGTTTGCGGGTAGGAACTATGGCTACACCTTC CASSYGTFAGRNYGYTF
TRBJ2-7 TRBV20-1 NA TGCAGTGCTACCGCCTACGAGCAGTACTTC CSATAYEQYF